Reported below is one T cell receptor (beta chain). This specimen belongs to a study of cytomegalovirus exposure and HLA in healthy donors. V lost 9 bases, J lost 3 bases, and 21 bases lay in between. The CDR3 consists of 16 residues. The germline V gene encodes CDR1 ENHRY and CDR2 SYGVKD. PCR employed 60 Vbeta and 13 Jbeta primers. This table comes from immunoSEQ multiplex PCR, and its TCRdb copy is limited to in-frame clones, with some not included. Here the sample spans around 130,000 clones, 85% to 90% being singletons. Specimen: PBMCs. The chain employs TRBV10-3 and TRBJ2-1, with a tentative D call TRBD1 (6 bases). The clonotype comes from a woman in her thirties in good health and CMV-seropositive. This chain's CDR3 is CAIPLQGPPDYNEQFF. CDR3 DNA sequence: TGTGCCATACCACTCCAGGGGCCTCCGGACTACAATGAGCAGTTCTTC.